The 22 T cell receptor beta chains below come from one sample, sequenced in a study of blood T cell repertoires in COVID-19. Libraries were prepared by immunoSEQ multiplex PCR; TCRdb keeps only in-frame clonotypes and omits some of them. Here the sample spans under 350,000 clones, 65% to 90% being singletons. Specimen: PBMCs or T cells enriched from blood (not recorded which). The receptors were sampled from a middle-aged woman with acute COVID-19.

The CDR3 DNA is TGTGCCAGCAGCCAAGATGGGACAGTCAGGTTAGGGAATTCACCCCTCCACTTT. Translation: CASSQDGTVRLGNSPLHF. This chain uses TRBV3-1 (or the pseudogene TRBV3-2) with TRBJ1-6; 7 nucleotides align to TRBD1. The CDR3 sequence is 18 residues long. V gave up 0 bases and J gave up 7 bases; unmatched junction bases: 12. Germline V gene sequence: CDR1 LGHDT, CDR2 YNNKEL (reference sequence).

This rearrangement joins TRBV7-2 to TRBJ2-1; D is perhaps TRBD2 (5 bases). The length of the CDR3 is 15 residues. Germline loops: CDR1 SGHTA, CDR2 FQGNSA. V was pared by 0 bases and J by 3 bases, with 9 bases between. DNA of the CDR3: TGTGCCAGCAGCTTAGCTGGACTCCGCTACAATGAGCAGTTCTTC. This translates into CASSLAGLRYNEQFF.

This chain connects TRBV5-1 to TRBJ2-7, with 7 bases that match TRBD1. V was clipped by 4 bases and J by 1 base; unmatched bases: 8. CDR3 length: 15 amino acids. Germline assignment: CDR1 SGHRS and CDR2 YFSETQ. The CDR3 DNA follows: TGCGCCAGCAGCCCCAGACAGGGCACGTCCTACGAGCAGTACTTC. Residues: CASSPRQGTSYEQYF.

The chain links TRBV28 to TRBJ1-5; D perhaps matches TRBD1 (6 bases). From germline, CDR1 is MDHEN and CDR2 SYDVKM. There are 16 residues in the CDR3. The ends were cut back, 6 bases at V and 9 bases at J, with 24 bases in the middle. CDR3 sequence (DNA): TGTGCCAGCAGCCGGGTCTATCAATCAGGGGTTAGGCCCCAGCATTTT. Translation: CASSRVYQSGVRPQHF.

The chain couples TRBV15 to TRBJ2-2; possibly TRBD2 for D (5 bases). Trimming took off 1 base at V and 3 bases at J, with 12 bases between the two ends. Germline CDR1 reads LNHNV; CDR2 reads YYDKDF (reference sequence). The CDR3 length is 16 residues. CDR3 DNA: TGTGCCACCAGCAGAGGACGACTATCTTACACCGGGGAGCTGTTTTTT. Encoded protein: CATSRGRLSYTGELFF.

The CDR3 DNA is TGCGCCAGCGGTTGGGGACGGGAGTGGGGTGAGCAGTTCTTC. Encoded protein: CASGWGREWGEQFF. This rearrangement joins TRBV5-1 to TRBJ2-1; D is perhaps TRBD2 (6 bases). Trimming took 7 bases from V and 9 from J, leaving 20 bases between them. Germline V lookup: CDR1 SGHRS, CDR2 YFSETQ. The length of the CDR3 is 14 residues.

V and J are TRBV5-4 and TRBJ1-2; 8 bases are shared with TRBD1. Germline V gene data show CDR1 as SGHNT and CDR2 as YYREEE (reference sequence). V shed 0 bases and J 0 bases; nucleotides not matched to a gene: 4. The CDR3 sequence is 16 residues long. This chain's CDR3 is CASSLALDRANYGYTF. The CDR3 region has the DNA TGTGCCAGCAGCTTGGCCCTGGACAGGGCTAACTATGGCTACACCTTC.

The chain recombines TRBV15 with TRBJ2-4; 9 nucleotides agree with TRBD2. Trimming took 2 bases from V and 0 from J; bases not matched to a gene: 17. The CDR3 totals 21 residues. CDR1 is LNHNV, CDR2 YYDKDF, per germline (reference sequence). The CDR3 loop is CATSRSPGASGTVIAKNIQYF. The CDR3 region has the DNA TGTGCCACCAGCAGATCTCCTGGGGCTAGCGGGACCGTAATAGCCAAAAACATTCAGTACTTC.

The chain employs TRBV7-8 and TRBJ1-2; D is unresolved. V dropped 1 base and J dropped 4 bases, with 7 bases sitting between them. The CDR3 extends over 13 amino acids. Germline CDR1 and CDR2: SGHVS and FQNEAQ. CDR3 bases: TGTGCCAGCAGCTTAGGGCAGTCCTATGGCTACACCTTC. It translates to CASSLGQSYGYTF.

The rearrangement links TRBV10-3 to TRBJ2-5, with D possibly matching TRBD2 (5 bases). Trimming took off 1 base at V and 5 bases at J, with 14 bases between the two ends. Germline loops: CDR1 ENHRY, CDR2 SYGVKD. This CDR3 has 15 residues. The CDR3 loop is CAISELRGSRETQYF. The CDR3 DNA is TGTGCCATCAGTGAGTTACGGGGTAGCAGGGAGACCCAGTACTTC.

This clone was observed a few times. The chain joins TRBV28 to TRBJ1-2; possible D gene TRBD1, 6 bases. CDR3 length: 15 amino acids. Trimming shortened V by 2 bases and J by 6 bases, and 16 bases separated the two germline ends. Germline CDR1 reads MDHEN; CDR2 reads SYDVKM. The CDR3 here is CASSLPVRDTHGYTF. The CDR3 DNA reads as TGTGCCAGCAGTTTACCTGTCCGGGACACCCATGGCTACACCTTC.

The V gene is TRBV19, the J gene TRBJ1-2; no definite D call. In germline, CDR1 is LNHDA, CDR2 SQIVND (reference sequence). V was trimmed by 10 bases and J by 2 bases, leaving 11 bases between them. The CDR3 covers 12 residues. The CDR3 reads CATQTANYGYTF. CDR3 bases: TGTGCCACTCAAACAGCAAACTATGGCTACACCTTC. Full variable domain (rest looked up from reference TRBV19 and TRBJ1-2): DGGITQSPKYLFRKEGQNVTLSCEQNLNHDAMYWYRQDPGQGLRLIYYSQIVNDFQKGDIAEGYSVSREKKESFPLTVTSAQKNPTAFYLCATQTANYGYTFGSGTRLTVV.

As DNA, the CDR3 is TGTGCCAGCAGCCGGGAAGGCGGGATGGTCGAGCAGTACTTC. Translated, it gives CASSREGGMVEQYF. The genes are TRBV6-5 and TRBJ2-7, with a tentative D call TRBD2 (6 bases). The CDR3 runs to 14 residues. V lost 6 bases and J lost 6, with 18 bases in between. Germline values: CDR1 MNHEY, CDR2 SVGAGI.

The V gene is TRBV27, the J gene TRBJ1-4; TRBD1 might be the D (6 bases). V was trimmed by 8 bases and J by 7 bases, leaving 23 bases between them. This CDR3 is 16 amino acids long. In germline, CDR1 is MNHEY, CDR2 SMNVEV (reference sequence). The DNA for the CDR3 is TGTGCCAGCCCCTGGTCCGGCAACCAGGGGTGTGAAAAACTGTTTTTT. Residues: CASPWSGNQGCEKLFF.

The J gene is TRBJ1-2, the V gene TRBV25-1, with a weak D call TRBD1 (6 bases). Between the trimmed V and J ends, which lost 1 base and 6 bases, there was a span of 9 bases. The CDR3 sequence is 13 residues long. Per germline, CDR1 MGHDK and CDR2 SYGVNS. As DNA, the CDR3 is TGTGCCAGCAGTGAATGGCCAGGGGATGGCTACACCTTC. Amino acid sequence: CASSEWPGDGYTF.

The chain combines TRBV7-2 with TRBJ1-2; 7 bases align to TRBD1. CDR3 length equals 15 residues. With V trimmed by 4 bases and J by 8 bases, 13 bases remained unmatched. Germline V gene sequence: CDR1 SGHTA, CDR2 FQGNSA. This CDR3 is CASSSIGTVTSGYTF. The CDR3 DNA sequence: TGTGCCAGCAGCTCTATAGGGACAGTAACTTCCGGCTACACCTTC.

The V and J genes are TRBV28 and TRBJ1-1; no reliable D call. This CDR3 is built from 11 residues. V gave up 6 bases and J gave up 5 bases, with 7 bases separating them. The germline gives CDR1 MDHEN, CDR2 SYDVKM. CDR3 residues: CASRAVTEAFF. Written as DNA, the CDR3 is TGTGCCAGCAGGGCTGTTACTGAAGCTTTCTTT.

J is TRBJ2-5 and V is TRBV5-4, with D possibly TRBD2 on 6 matching bases. Germline V gene lookup returns CDR1 SGHNT and CDR2 YYREEE (reference sequence). The CDR3 runs to 14 residues. Trimming shortened V by 4 bases and J by 9 bases, and 19 bases separated the two germline ends. CDR3 DNA sequence: TGTGCCAGCAGCCCGGGACTCCAACAGATGGCCCAGTACTTC. Its protein product is CASSPGLQQMAQYF.

The V and J genes are TRBV19 and TRBJ1-5; D not certain. The CDR3 is made up of 16 amino acids. Trimming took 3 bases from V and 7 from J, leaving 19 bases between them. Looked up from germline, CDR1 is LNHDA and CDR2 is SQIVND (reference sequence). The CDR3 nucleotides read TGTGCCAGTAGTATCTTACTTGCCGCGGGGAGGCAGCCCCAGCATTTT. Its protein product is CASSILLAAGRQPQHF. The full variable domain, its missing parts supplied by reference TRBV19 and TRBJ1-5, is DGGITQSPKYLFRKEGQNVTLSCEQNLNHDAMYWYRQDPGQGLRLIYYSQIVNDFQKGDIAEGYSVSREKKESFPLTVTSAQKNPTAFYLCASSILLAAGRQPQHFGDGTRLSIL.

The rearrangement links TRBV29-1 to TRBJ2-7; 15 bases line up with TRBD2. Per germline, CDR1 SQVTM and CDR2 ANQGSEA. After removal of 6 bases from V and 7 bases from J, the junction contained 10 bases not matched to a gene. The CDR3 has 15 amino acids. The CDR3 region has the DNA TGCAGCGTGGACGGACTAGCGGGAGGGCCGGAAGAGCAGTACTTC. It codes for CSVDGLAGGPEEQYF.

The V and J genes are TRBV11-2 and TRBJ1-2, with 9 bases identical to TRBD1. Germline V CDR1 and CDR2: SGHAT, FQNNGV. The length of the CDR3 is 18 residues. Losses at the gene ends were 4 bases for V and 2 bases for J; bases not matched to a gene: 14. This CDR3 is CASSYLDRGPPPNYGYTF. CDR3 coding DNA: TGTGCCAGCAGCTACTTGGACAGGGGACCGCCCCCCAACTATGGCTACACCTTC. Full variable domain (missing parts from reference TRBV11-2 and TRBJ1-2): EAGVAQSPRYKIIEKRQSVAFWCNPISGHATLYWYQQILGQGPKLLIQFQNNGVVDDSQLPKDRFSAERLKGVDSTLKIQPAKLEDSAVYLCASSYLDRGPPPNYGYTFGSGTRLTVV.

V usage is TRBV29-1 and J usage is TRBJ1-2, with 7 bases identical to TRBD1. The germline CDR1 and CDR2 sequences are SQVTM and ANQGSEA. V lost 3 bases and J lost 7; bases outside the gene matches: 5. The CDR3 length is 12 residues. CDR3 in amino acids: CSVDRQGSGYTF. The CDR3 region has the DNA TGCAGCGTTGACCGACAGGGTTCTGGCTACACCTTC.